A single sample is the source of the 2 T cell receptor beta chains below, sequenced in a study of T cell responses to AZD1222 COVID-19 vaccine (dated by TCRdb to the early 2020s). Sample time point, as interpreted from the label and publication: about 28 days (+/-7) after the second vaccine dose. Preparation of the library involved the immunoSEQ multiplex PCR assay. TCRdb's version of the immuneACCESS table is confined to in-frame rearrangements and falls short of the full clone set. An unresolved V gene accounts for under half of the shortfall where checked; the remainder is of unknown origin. In this sample the table shows about 160,000 clones, roughly 90% of which occur a single time. The biggest ten clones account for roughly 4% of the sample. This sample comprised peripheral blood, obtained 28 days after the second AZD1222 dose. The receptors here all came from an adult who received the AZD1222 COVID-19 vaccine.

The rearrangement joins TRBV18 to TRBJ1-1; no clear D gene. The CDR3 is 13 amino acids. The V gene lost 3 bases and the J gene lost 4 bases, with 9 bases spanning the gap. The germline CDR1 and CDR2 sequences are KGHSH and LQKENI. The CDR3 spells CASSPLMSTEAFF. The DNA of the CDR3 is TGTGCCAGCTCACCGCTTATGTCCACTGAAGCTTTCTTT.

This chain joins TRBV15 and TRBJ1-4; TRBD1 agrees at 8 bases. Losses at the gene ends were 0 bases for V and 7 bases for J; bases not matched to a gene: 1. The CDR3 totals 14 residues. Germline values: CDR1 LNHNV, CDR2 YYDKDF (reference sequence). This chain's CDR3 is CATSRDQGAEKLFF. CDR3 in DNA: TGTGCCACCAGCAGAGATCAGGGGGCTGAAAAACTGTTTTTT.